The 21 T cell receptor beta chains presented below share a single source sample, sequenced in a study of blood T cell repertoires in COVID-19. Clones were read by immunoSEQ multiplex PCR, and TCRdb kept only the in-frame ones, dropping some. The sample consists of approximately 100,000 clones, around 85% of them appearing once. Sequencing was done on a sample of PBMCs or T cells enriched from blood (not recorded which). Every receptor here comes from a woman between 50 and 59 years old who had recovered from COVID-19.

The chain carries TRBV5-1 and TRBJ1-6; 8 nucleotides line up with TRBD1. The ends lost 1 base at V and 10 bases at J; junction bases unmatched: 13. Germline V lookup: CDR1 SGHRS, CDR2 YFSETQ. The CDR3 covers 17 residues. The CDR3, as DNA: TGCGCCAGCAGCTTGCAAGGACAGGGCCAGGGGATGTCACCCCTCCACTTT. It translates to CASSLQGQGQGMSPLHF.

This chain joins TRBV19 and TRBJ1-1; perhaps TRBD1 as D (5 bases). V was pared by 3 bases and J by 1 base, with 15 bases between. Germline values: CDR1 LNHDA, CDR2 SQIVND (reference sequence). This CDR3 comprises 16 residues. Here the CDR3 DNA reads TGTGCCAGTAGTATGGGCCAGGGCCCGTGGAACACTGAAGCTTTCTTT. Its translation: CASSMGQGPWNTEAFF.

The chain has TRBV3-1 (or the pseudogene TRBV3-2) and TRBJ2-7; D is possibly TRBD1 (6 bases). Looked up from germline, CDR1 is LGHDT and CDR2 is YNNKEL (reference sequence). The length of the CDR3 is 13 residues. Trimming took 5 bases from V and 6 from J, leaving 14 bases between them. In DNA form, the CDR3 reads TGTGCCAGCAGCTCGCAGGGGAATGGCGAGCAGTACTTC. Protein: CASSSQGNGEQYF.

This sequence joins TRBV5-1 and TRBJ2-2, with D possibly being TRBD2 (6 bases). Looked up from germline, CDR1 is SGHRS and CDR2 is YFSETQ. Trimming pared 3 bases from V and 7 bases from J, leaving 10 bases between. This CDR3 is 13 amino acids long. Here the CDR3 reads CASSYWGGGELFF. DNA of the CDR3: TGCGCCAGCAGCTATTGGGGAGGCGGGGAGCTGTTTTTT.

This clone has just a few counts. The genes are TRBV7-2 and TRBJ2-2, with D perhaps matching TRBD2 (6 bases). The CDR3 runs 15 residues. Trimming pared 0 bases from V and 5 bases from J, leaving 10 bases between. Germline CDR1 reads SGHTA; CDR2 reads FQGNSA. The CDR3 coding sequence is TGTGCCAGCAGCTTAGCGGGAGGTGGTACCGGGGAGCTGTTTTTT. Residues: CASSLAGGGTGELFF.

This clone was seen more than once but under ten times. V and J are TRBV11-3 and TRBJ2-3; 13 bases align to TRBD2. Germline V lookup: CDR1 SGHNT, CDR2 YENEEA. V gave up 5 bases and J gave up 6 bases; unmatched junction bases: 8. This CDR3 contains 16 residues. CDR3 bases: TGTGCCAGCAGCCCCCGGACTAGCGGGAGTGGGGATACGCAGTATTTT. This gives the protein CASSPRTSGSGDTQYF.

The V and J genes are TRBV7-8 and TRBJ2-2, with 10 positions matching TRBD2. Losses at the gene ends were 8 bases for V and 7 bases for J; bases not matched to a gene: 13. The germline V gene encodes CDR1 SGHVS and CDR2 FQNEAQ. The CDR3 covers 16 residues. The CDR3 nucleotides are TGTGCCAGCTCATTAGGTTCCGGACTAGCGGACGGGGAGCTGTTTTTT. Amino acids: CASSLGSGLADGELFF.

The chain couples TRBV29-1 to TRBJ1-1; weak D call: TRBD1 (5 bases). Germline-derived CDR1 and CDR2 are SQVTM and ANQGSEA. The CDR3 has 13 residues. Trimming removed 5 bases at V and 2 bases at J, with 12 bases between. CDR3 loop: CSVRGGGNTEAFF. Here the CDR3 DNA reads TGCAGCGTTCGTGGGGGGGGTAACACTGAAGCTTTCTTT.

The V and J genes are TRBV10-1 and TRBJ1-5; no reliable D call. Germline V gene lookup returns CDR1 WNHNN and CDR2 SYGVQD (reference sequence). V was clipped by 0 bases and J by 6 bases, with 27 bases between them. The CDR3 loop spans 20 amino acids. CDR3 DNA sequence: TGCGCCAGCAGTGAGTCGTCGCTTTTTAGCGTGGCTCTTCCATGTCAGCCCCAGCATTTT. Protein sequence: CASSESSLFSVALPCQPQHF.

The chain joins TRBV29-1 to TRBJ2-3; TRBD2 might be the D (6 bases). Trimming left V 7 bases short and J 4 bases short, with 15 bases between. The CDR3 has 13 amino acids. Germline-derived CDR1 and CDR2 are SQVTM and ANQGSEA. CDR3 nucleotide sequence: TGCAGCGGTGGCGGCGGGACCGCAGATACGCAGTATTTT. Encoded protein: CSGGGGTADTQYF.

The chain employs TRBV5-1 and TRBJ1-2; D is possibly TRBD1 (5 bases). V dropped 3 bases and J dropped 4 bases, with 10 bases sitting between them. The CDR3 sequence is 13 residues long. The germline CDR1 and CDR2 sequences are SGHRS and YFSETQ. The CDR3 coding sequence is TGCGCCAGCAGCTCGGGGGTGGGCTATGGCTACACCTTC. Translating gives CASSSGVGYGYTF.

V and J are TRBV9 and TRBJ2-1; 11 nucleotides agree with TRBD1. The CDR3 has 15 residues. In germline, CDR1 is SGDLS, CDR2 YYNGEE. Trimming cost V 3 bases and J 3 bases; bases outside gene matches: 2. The CDR3 protein is CASSAGTGGYNEQFF. CDR3 DNA: TGTGCCAGCAGCGCAGGGACAGGGGGCTACAATGAGCAGTTCTTC.

The table lists this clone with a count of one. V and J are TRBV5-1 and TRBJ2-7, with 7 bases fitting TRBD2. The CDR3 loop spans 15 amino acids. The V segment lost 1 base and the J segment 5 bases; nucleotides outside the gene matches: 9. The germline V gene encodes CDR1 SGHRS and CDR2 YFSETQ. Here the CDR3 reads CASSLPSGGRDEQYF. CDR3 in DNA: TGCGCCAGCAGCTTGCCATCGGGGGGACGCGACGAGCAGTACTTC.

The chain uses TRBV11-2 and TRBJ2-4; TRBD1 matches at 7 bases. Germline trimming cut 5 bases from V and 5 bases from J; bases unmatched to any gene: 9. This CDR3 is built from 15 residues. Germline lookup yields CDR1 SGHAT and CDR2 FQNNGV. The DNA for the CDR3 is TGTGCCAGCAGCCAACAGGGGACCCGGGAAAACATTCAGTACTTC. Its protein product is CASSQQGTRENIQYF.

This clone was observed a single time. The V call is TRBV3-1 (or the pseudogene TRBV3-2), the J call TRBJ1-2; a possible D gene is TRBD1 (6 bases). This CDR3 has 16 amino acids. From germline, CDR1 is LGHDT and CDR2 YNNKEL (reference sequence). Trimming removed 1 base from V and 3 bases from J, with 15 bases in between. The CDR3 DNA is TGTGCCAGCAGCCAAGGAGGGGGGGTTATGCACTATGGCTACACCTTC. Protein product: CASSQGGGVMHYGYTF.

This chain joins TRBV2 and TRBJ2-1, with D possibly TRBD1 on 5 matching bases. This CDR3 has 15 amino acids. V lost 2 bases to trimming and J lost 9 bases, with 17 bases between them. CDR1 and CDR2 (germline): SNHLY, FYNNEI. CDR3: CASSEQGPSVSEQFF. The DNA of the CDR3 is TGTGCCAGCAGTGAACAGGGCCCCTCCGTTAGTGAGCAGTTCTTC.

The chain joins TRBV2 to TRBJ1-2; 9 bases map to TRBD1. Germline CDR1 is SNHLY and CDR2 is FYNNEI. This CDR3 spans 12 amino acids. Unmatched junction bases numbered 4, after V lost 9 bases and J lost 5 bases. CDR3: CASRTGEYGYTF. DNA of the CDR3: TGTGCCAGTAGGACAGGGGAGTATGGCTACACCTTC.

The chain employs TRBV28 and TRBJ1-2, with 7 bases aligning to TRBD1. Germline lookup yields CDR1 MDHEN and CDR2 SYDVKM. This CDR3 has 13 residues. The V gene end was trimmed by 3 bases and the J gene end by 3 bases; junction bases not matched to a gene: 1. CDR3 loop: CASSFDRDYGYTF. DNA of the CDR3: TGTGCCAGCAGTTTCGACAGGGACTATGGCTACACCTTC.

This clone came up once. J is TRBJ1-1 and V is TRBV28, with D maybe TRBD1 (6 bases). Germline V lookup: CDR1 MDHEN, CDR2 SYDVKM. V gave up 5 bases and J gave up 2 bases, with 12 bases separating them. The CDR3 extends over 14 amino acids. This CDR3 reads CASSEGGKNTEAFF. The CDR3 nucleotides are TGTGCCAGCAGTGAAGGGGGAAAAAACACTGAAGCTTTCTTT.

The J gene is TRBJ1-1, the V gene TRBV4-2; the D is unclear. Between the trimmed V and J ends, which lost 0 bases and 3 bases, there was a span of 11 bases. The germline V gene encodes CDR1 LGHNA and CDR2 YNFKEQ. CDR3 size: 15 residues. CDR3 residues: CASSQEFYEDTEAFF. As DNA, the CDR3 is TGTGCCAGCAGCCAAGAATTTTATGAGGACACTGAAGCTTTCTTT.

The chain links TRBV28 to TRBJ1-5; TRBD1 is a possible D gene (6 bases). The CDR3 contains 15 residues. With 8 bases removed from V and 1 base from J, the gap between germline ends came to 15 bases. Looked up from germline, CDR1 is MDHEN and CDR2 is SYDVKM. The CDR3 nucleotides read TGTGCCAGCTGGTCTGGGACAATAAGCAATCAGCCCCAGCATTTT. It encodes CASWSGTISNQPQHF.